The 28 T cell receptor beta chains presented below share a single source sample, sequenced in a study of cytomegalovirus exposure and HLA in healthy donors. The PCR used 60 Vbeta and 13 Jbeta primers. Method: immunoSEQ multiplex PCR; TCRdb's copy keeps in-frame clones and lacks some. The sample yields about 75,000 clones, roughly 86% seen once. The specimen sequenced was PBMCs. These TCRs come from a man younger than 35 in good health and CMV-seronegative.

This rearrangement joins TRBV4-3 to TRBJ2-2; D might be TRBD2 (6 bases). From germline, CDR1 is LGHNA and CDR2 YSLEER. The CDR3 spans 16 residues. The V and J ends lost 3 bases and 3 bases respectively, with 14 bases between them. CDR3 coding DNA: TGCGCCAGCAGCCAGGGGAGGCAGGGCGACACCGGGGAGCTGTTTTTT. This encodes CASSQGRQGDTGELFF.

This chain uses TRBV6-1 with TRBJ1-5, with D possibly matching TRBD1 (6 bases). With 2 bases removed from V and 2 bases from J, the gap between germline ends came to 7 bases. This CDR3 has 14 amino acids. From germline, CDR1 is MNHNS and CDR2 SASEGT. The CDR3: CASSERQGNQPQHF. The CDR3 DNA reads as TGTGCCAGCAGTGAACGACAGGGCAATCAGCCCCAGCATTTT.

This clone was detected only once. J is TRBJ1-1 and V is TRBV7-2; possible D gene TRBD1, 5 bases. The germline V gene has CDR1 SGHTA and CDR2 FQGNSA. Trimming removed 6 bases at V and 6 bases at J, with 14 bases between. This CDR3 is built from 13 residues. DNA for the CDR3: TGTGCCAGCAGTCTACAGGTTAGGGCTGAAGCTTTCTTT. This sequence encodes CASSLQVRAEAFF. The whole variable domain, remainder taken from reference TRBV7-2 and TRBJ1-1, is GAGVSQSPSNKVTEKGKDVELRCDPISGHTALYWYRQSLGQGLEFLIYFQGNSAPDKSGLPSDRFSAERTGGSVSTLTIQRTQQEDSAVYLCASSLQVRAEAFFGQGTRLTVV.

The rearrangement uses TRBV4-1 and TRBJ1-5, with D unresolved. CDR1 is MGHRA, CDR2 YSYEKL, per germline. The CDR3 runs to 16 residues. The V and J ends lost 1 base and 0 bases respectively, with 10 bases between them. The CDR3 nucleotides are TGCGCCAGCAGCCAAGTATCCGGGAGTAGCAATCAGCCCCAGCATTTT. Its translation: CASSQVSGSSNQPQHF.

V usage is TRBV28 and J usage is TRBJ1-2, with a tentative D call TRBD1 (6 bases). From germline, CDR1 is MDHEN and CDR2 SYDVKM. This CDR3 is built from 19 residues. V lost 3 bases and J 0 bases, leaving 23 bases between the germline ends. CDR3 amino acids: CASSFLGGGQVQTNYGYTF. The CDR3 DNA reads TGTGCCAGCAGTTTTTTAGGCGGGGGGCAGGTTCAAACTAACTATGGCTACACCTTC.

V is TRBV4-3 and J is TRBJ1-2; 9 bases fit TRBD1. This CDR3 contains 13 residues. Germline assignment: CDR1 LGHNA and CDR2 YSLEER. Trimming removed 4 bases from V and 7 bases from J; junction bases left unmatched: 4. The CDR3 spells CASSPQGAGGYTF. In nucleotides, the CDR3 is TGCGCCAGCAGCCCACAGGGGGCGGGTGGCTACACCTTC.

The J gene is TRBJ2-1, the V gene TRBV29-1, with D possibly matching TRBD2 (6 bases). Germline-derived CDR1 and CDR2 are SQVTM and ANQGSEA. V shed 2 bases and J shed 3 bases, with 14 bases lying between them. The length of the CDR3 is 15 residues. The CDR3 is CSVESEGLIYNEQFF. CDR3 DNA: TGCAGCGTTGAAAGCGAGGGACTTATCTACAATGAGCAGTTCTTC.

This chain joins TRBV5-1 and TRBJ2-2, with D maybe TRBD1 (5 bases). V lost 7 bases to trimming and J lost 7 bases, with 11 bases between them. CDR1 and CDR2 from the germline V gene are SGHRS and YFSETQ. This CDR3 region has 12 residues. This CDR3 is CASLQESGELFF. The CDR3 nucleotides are TGCGCCAGCCTACAGGAGAGCGGGGAGCTGTTTTTT.

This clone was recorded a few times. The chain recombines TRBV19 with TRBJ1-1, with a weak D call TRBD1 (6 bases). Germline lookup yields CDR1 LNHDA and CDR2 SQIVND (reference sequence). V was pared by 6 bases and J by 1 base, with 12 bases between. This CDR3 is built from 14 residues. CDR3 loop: CASRRGAANTEAFF. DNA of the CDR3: TGTGCCAGTAGACGGGGGGCGGCGAACACTGAAGCTTTCTTT.

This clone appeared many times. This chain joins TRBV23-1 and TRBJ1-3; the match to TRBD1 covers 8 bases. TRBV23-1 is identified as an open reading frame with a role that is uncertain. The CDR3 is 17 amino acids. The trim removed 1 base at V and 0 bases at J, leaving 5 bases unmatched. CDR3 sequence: CASSQLTGAHSGNTIYF. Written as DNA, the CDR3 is TGCGCCAGCAGTCAATTGACAGGGGCCCACTCTGGAAACACCATATATTTT.

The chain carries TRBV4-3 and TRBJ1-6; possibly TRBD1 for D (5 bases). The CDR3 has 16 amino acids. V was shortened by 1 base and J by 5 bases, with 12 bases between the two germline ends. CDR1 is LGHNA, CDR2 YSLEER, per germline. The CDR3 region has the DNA TGCGCCAGCAGCCAAGTACCCGGGACTAATAATTCACCCCTCCACTTT. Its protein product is CASSQVPGTNNSPLHF.

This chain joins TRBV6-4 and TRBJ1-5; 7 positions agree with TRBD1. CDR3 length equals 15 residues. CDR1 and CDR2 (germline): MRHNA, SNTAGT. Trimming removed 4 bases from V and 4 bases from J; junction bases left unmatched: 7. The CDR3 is CASSVSAGGNQPQHF. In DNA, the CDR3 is TGTGCCAGCAGTGTTTCGGCAGGGGGGAATCAGCCCCAGCATTTT.

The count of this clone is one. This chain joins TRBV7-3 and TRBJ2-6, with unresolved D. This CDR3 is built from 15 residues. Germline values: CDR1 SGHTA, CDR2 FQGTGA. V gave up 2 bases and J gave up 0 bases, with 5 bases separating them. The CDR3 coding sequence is TGTGCCAGCAGCTTACCCCACTCTGGGGCCAACGTCCTGACTTTC. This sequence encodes CASSLPHSGANVLTF. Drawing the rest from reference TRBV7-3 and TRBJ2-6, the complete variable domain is GAGVSQTPSNKVTEKGKYVELRCDPISGHTALYWYRQSLGQGPEFLIYFQGTGAADDSGLPNDRFFAVRPEGSVSTLKIQRTERGDSAVYLCASSLPHSGANVLTFGAGSRLTVL.

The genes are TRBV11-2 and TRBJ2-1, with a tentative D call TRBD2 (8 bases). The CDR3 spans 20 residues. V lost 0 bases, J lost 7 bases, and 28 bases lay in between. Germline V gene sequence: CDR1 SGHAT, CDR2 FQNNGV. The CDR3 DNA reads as TGTGCCAGCAGCTTAGAAGGGGGACAGAGTCAAGCGGGAGTTTTTAATGAGCAGTTCTTC. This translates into CASSLEGGQSQAGVFNEQFF.

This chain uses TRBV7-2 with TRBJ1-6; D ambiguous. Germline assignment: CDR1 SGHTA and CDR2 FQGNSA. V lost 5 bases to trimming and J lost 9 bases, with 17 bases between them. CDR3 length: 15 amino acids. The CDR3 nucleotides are TGTGCCAGCAGCAGCATGCCTCGGGGTATTTCACCCCTCCACTTT. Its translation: CASSSMPRGISPLHF.

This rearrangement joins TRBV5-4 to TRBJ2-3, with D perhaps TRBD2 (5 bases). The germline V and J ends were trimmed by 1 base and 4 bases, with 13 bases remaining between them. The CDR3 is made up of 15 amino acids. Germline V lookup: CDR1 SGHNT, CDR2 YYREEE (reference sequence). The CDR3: CASSLTSFVADTQYF. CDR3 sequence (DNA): TGTGCCAGCAGCTTGACTAGTTTCGTCGCAGATACGCAGTATTTT.

The CDR3 reads CASGLDSGEQFF. CDR3 coding DNA: TGTGCCAGCGGCCTGGACTCTGGTGAGCAGTTCTTC. The chain employs TRBV5-5 and TRBJ2-1; D possibly corresponds to TRBD2 (5 bases). V was trimmed by 7 bases and J by 9 bases, leaving 14 bases between them. Germline CDR1 and CDR2: SGHKS and YYEKEE (reference sequence). CDR3 length: 12 amino acids.

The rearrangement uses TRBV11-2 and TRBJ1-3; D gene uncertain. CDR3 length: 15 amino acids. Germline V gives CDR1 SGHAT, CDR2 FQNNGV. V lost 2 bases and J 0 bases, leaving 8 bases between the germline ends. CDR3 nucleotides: TGTGCCAGCAGCTTATCCCAGTTCTCTGGAAACACCATATATTTT. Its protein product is CASSLSQFSGNTIYF.

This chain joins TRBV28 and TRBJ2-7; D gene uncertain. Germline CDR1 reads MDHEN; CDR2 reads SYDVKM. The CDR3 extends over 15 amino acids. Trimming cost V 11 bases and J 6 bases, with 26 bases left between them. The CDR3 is CAAQKSVSSSLEQYF. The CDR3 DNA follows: TGTGCCGCCCAGAAGTCAGTATCCTCCTCCCTCGAGCAGTACTTC. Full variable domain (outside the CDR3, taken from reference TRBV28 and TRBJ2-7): DVKVTQSSRYLVKRTGEKVFLECVQDMDHENMFWYRQDPGLGLRLIYFSYDVKMKEKGDIPEGYSVSREKKERFSLILESASTNQTSMYLCAAQKSVSSSLEQYFGPGTRLTVT.

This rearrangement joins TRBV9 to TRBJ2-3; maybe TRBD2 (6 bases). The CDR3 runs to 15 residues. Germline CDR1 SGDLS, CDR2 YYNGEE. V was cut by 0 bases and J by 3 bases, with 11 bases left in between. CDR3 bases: TGTGCCAGCAGCGTAGCGGGAGTGGTGACAGATACGCAGTATTTT. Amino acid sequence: CASSVAGVVTDTQYF.

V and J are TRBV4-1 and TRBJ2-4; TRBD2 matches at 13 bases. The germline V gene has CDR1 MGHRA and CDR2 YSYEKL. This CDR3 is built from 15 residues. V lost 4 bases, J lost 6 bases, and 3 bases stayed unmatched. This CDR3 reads CASSRGLAGPNIQYF. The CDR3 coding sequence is TGCGCCAGCAGCCGGGGACTAGCGGGGCCAAACATTCAGTACTTC.

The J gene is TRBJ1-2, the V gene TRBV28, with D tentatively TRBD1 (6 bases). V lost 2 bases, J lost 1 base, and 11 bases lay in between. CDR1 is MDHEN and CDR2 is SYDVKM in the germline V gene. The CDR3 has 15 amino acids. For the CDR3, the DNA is TGTGCCAGCAGTTTAGGGGCAGGGGTTAACTATGGCTACACCTTC. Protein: CASSLGAGVNYGYTF.

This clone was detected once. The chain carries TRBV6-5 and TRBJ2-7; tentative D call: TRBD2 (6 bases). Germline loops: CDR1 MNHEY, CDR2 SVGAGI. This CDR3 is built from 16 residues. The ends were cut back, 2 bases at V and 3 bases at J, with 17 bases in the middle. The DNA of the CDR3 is TGTGCCAGCAGTTACGAGGACGGGAGTTCAGACTACGAGCAGTACTTC. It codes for CASSYEDGSSDYEQYF.

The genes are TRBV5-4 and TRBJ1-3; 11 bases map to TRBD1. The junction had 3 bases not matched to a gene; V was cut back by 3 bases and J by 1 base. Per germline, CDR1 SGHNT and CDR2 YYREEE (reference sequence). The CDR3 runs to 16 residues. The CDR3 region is CASSSGTGGSGNTIYF. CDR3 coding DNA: TGTGCCAGCAGCTCCGGGACAGGGGGATCTGGAAACACCATATATTTT.

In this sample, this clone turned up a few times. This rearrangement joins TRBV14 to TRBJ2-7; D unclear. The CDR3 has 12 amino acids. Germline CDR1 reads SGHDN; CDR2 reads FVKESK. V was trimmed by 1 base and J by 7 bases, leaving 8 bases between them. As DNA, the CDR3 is TGTGCCAGCAGCCAAGCATGGAGAGAGCAGTACTTC. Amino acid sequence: CASSQAWREQYF.

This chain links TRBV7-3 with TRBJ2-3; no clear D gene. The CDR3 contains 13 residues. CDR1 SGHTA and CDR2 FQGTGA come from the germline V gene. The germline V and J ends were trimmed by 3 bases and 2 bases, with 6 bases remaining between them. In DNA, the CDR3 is TGTGCCAGCAGCTTTTCTGTCACAGATACGCAGTATTTT. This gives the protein CASSFSVTDTQYF.

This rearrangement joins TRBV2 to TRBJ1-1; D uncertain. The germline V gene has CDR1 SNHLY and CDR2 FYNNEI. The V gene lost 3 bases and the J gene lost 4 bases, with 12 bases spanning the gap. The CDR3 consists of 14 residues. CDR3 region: CASSERYRGTEAFF. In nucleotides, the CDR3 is TGTGCCAGCAGTGAGCGGTACCGGGGCACTGAAGCTTTCTTT.

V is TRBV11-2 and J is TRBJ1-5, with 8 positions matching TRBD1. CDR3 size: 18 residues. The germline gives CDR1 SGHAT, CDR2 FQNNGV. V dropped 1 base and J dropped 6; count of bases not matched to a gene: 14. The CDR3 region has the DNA TGTGCCAGCAGCTTAGGTCCGGGACAGGAGGCGGAGGGTCAGCCCCAGCATTTT. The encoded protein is CASSLGPGQEAEGQPQHF.